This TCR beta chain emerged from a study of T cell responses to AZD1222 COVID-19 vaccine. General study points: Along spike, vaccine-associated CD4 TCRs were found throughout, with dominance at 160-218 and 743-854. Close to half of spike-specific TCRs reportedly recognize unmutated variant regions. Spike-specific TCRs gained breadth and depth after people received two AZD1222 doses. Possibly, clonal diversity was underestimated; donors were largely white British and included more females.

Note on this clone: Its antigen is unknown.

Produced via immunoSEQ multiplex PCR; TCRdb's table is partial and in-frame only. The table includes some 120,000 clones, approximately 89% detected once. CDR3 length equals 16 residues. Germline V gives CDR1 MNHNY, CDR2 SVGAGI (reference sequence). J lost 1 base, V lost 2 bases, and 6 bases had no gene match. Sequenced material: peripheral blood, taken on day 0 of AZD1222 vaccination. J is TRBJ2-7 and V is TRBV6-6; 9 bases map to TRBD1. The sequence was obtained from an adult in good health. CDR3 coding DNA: TGTGCCAGCAGTTACCAACAGGGGGCGGGTTCCTACGAGCAGTACTTC. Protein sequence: CASSYQQGAGSYEQYF.